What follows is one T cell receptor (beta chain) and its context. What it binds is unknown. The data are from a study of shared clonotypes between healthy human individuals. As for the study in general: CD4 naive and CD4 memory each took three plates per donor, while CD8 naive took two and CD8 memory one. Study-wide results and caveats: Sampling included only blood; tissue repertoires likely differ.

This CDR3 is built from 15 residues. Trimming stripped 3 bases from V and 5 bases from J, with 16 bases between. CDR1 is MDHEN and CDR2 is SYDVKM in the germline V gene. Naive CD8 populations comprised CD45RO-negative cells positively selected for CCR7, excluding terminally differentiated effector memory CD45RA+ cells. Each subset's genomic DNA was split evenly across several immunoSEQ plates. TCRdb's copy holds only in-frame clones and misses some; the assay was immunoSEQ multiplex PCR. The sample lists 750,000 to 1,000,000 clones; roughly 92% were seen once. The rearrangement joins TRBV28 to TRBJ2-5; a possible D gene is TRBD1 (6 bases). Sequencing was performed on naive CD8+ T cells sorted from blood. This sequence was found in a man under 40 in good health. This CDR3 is CASSFSGRGGETQYF. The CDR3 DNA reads TGTGCCAGCAGTTTCTCCGGCAGGGGTGGCGAGACCCAGTACTTC. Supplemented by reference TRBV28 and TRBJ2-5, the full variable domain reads DVKVTQSSRYLVKRTGEKVFLECVQDMDHENMFWYRQDPGLGLRLIYFSYDVKMKEKGDIPEGYSVSREKKERFSLILESASTNQTSMYLCASSFSGRGGETQYFGPGTRLLVL.